Listed here are 23 T cell receptor beta chains from one sample, sequenced in a study of blood T cell repertoires in COVID-19. Assay: immunoSEQ multiplex PCR; the TCRdb copy retains only in-frame clones and omits some. The sample shows 150,000 or so clones, 79% of them seen only once. The sample consisted of peripheral blood. The receptor source for this set is a woman aged 55-70 years with COVID-19, enrolled during active disease.

The table lists this clone with a count of one. The CDR3 bases are TGTGCCAGCAGCTTGGCCTATGGGGACAGCAATTCACCCCTCCACTTT. The encoded protein is CASSLAYGDSNSPLHF. This chain uses TRBV5-6 with TRBJ1-6; 7 bases agree with TRBD1. CDR3 length: 16 residues. Trimming took 0 bases from V and 7 from J; bases not matched to a gene: 7. Germline loops: CDR1 SGHDT, CDR2 YYEEEE.

J is TRBJ1-6 and V is TRBV18; maybe TRBD1 (5 bases). The CDR3 totals 15 residues. CDR1 is KGHSH, CDR2 LQKENI, per germline. The germline V and J ends were trimmed by 6 bases and 9 bases, with 18 bases remaining between them. The CDR3 DNA reads TGTGCCAGCTCCTTGGACCGAGTTCAGGGTTCACCCCTCCACTTT. This codes for CASSLDRVQGSPLHF.

The rearrangement joins TRBV29-1 to TRBJ2-1, with 9 bases fitting TRBD2. Losses at the gene ends were 1 base for V and 7 bases for J; bases not matched to a gene: 17. Looked up from germline, CDR1 is SQVTM and CDR2 is ANQGSEA. The CDR3 covers 18 residues. This CDR3 reads CSVEGDLVAGGPENEQFF. The DNA of the CDR3 is TGCAGCGTTGAAGGAGATTTAGTTGCGGGGGGGCCCGAGAATGAGCAGTTCTTC.

The gene calls are TRBV11-2 and TRBJ1-2; D is ambiguous. Germline CDR1 reads SGHAT; CDR2 reads FQNNGV. V lost 5 bases, J lost 6 bases, and 13 bases lay in between. The CDR3 has 13 residues. The CDR3 sequence is CASSTPWADGYTF. The CDR3 nucleotides read TGTGCCAGCAGCACCCCCTGGGCAGATGGCTACACCTTC.

The chain is built from TRBV27 and TRBJ2-2; 7 bases line up with TRBD2. V was clipped by 2 bases and J by 5 bases; unmatched bases: 8. CDR3 length equals 16 residues. Germline V CDR1 and CDR2: MNHEY, SMNVEV (reference sequence). The chain's CDR3 is CASSLATSLPTGELFF. The CDR3 coding sequence is TGTGCCAGCAGTTTAGCGACTAGCCTCCCAACCGGGGAGCTGTTTTTT.

The rearrangement uses TRBV5-6 and TRBJ1-2, with TRBD1 matching over 8 bases. Germline V gene data show CDR1 as SGHDT and CDR2 as YYEEEE. The CDR3 is 16 amino acids. V lost 2 bases, J lost 5 bases, and 11 bases stayed unmatched. The CDR3 DNA follows: TGTGCCAGCAGCTTTTTAACAGGGGGGCGACCATATGGCTACACCTTC. Translating gives CASSFLTGGRPYGYTF.

The chain is built from TRBV11-2 and TRBJ1-2, with D unclear. Germline V gene lookup returns CDR1 SGHAT and CDR2 FQNNGV. CDR3 length equals 15 residues. The V end was cut by 2 bases, the J end by 7 bases, with 17 bases between. CDR3 in amino acids: CASSLWSKPVSGYTF. Written as DNA, the CDR3 is TGTGCCAGCAGCTTATGGTCCAAGCCCGTATCTGGCTACACCTTC. Supplemented by reference TRBV11-2 and TRBJ1-2, the full variable domain reads EAGVAQSPRYKIIEKRQSVAFWCNPISGHATLYWYQQILGQGPKLLIQFQNNGVVDDSQLPKDRFSAERLKGVDSTLKIQPAKLEDSAVYLCASSLWSKPVSGYTFGSGTRLTVV.

This chain uses TRBV28 with TRBJ2-3, with 9 nucleotides matching TRBD2. The CDR3 consists of 16 residues. The V segment lost 4 bases and the J segment 5 bases; nucleotides outside the gene matches: 10. Looked up from germline, CDR1 is MDHEN and CDR2 is SYDVKM. CDR3: CASSSDTSGWRDTQYF. CDR3 coding DNA: TGTGCCAGCAGTTCGGATACTAGCGGGTGGAGAGATACGCAGTATTTT.

In this sample, this clone turned up a few times. V usage is TRBV5-1 and J usage is TRBJ1-1; the match to TRBD1 covers 8 bases. Looked up from germline, CDR1 is SGHRS and CDR2 is YFSETQ. The CDR3 totals 15 residues. V lost 4 bases to trimming and J lost 7 bases; unmatched junction nucleotides: 12. The CDR3 reads CASSPKQGGKFEAFF. DNA for the CDR3: TGCGCCAGCAGCCCGAAACAGGGGGGGAAGTTTGAAGCTTTCTTT.

In its sample, this clone was seen once. The chain links TRBV18 to TRBJ1-1; no reliable D call. The CDR3 covers 15 residues. Germline V gene data show CDR1 as KGHSH and CDR2 as LQKENI. Trimming took 6 bases from V and 1 from J, leaving 15 bases between them. The CDR3 loop reads CASSPSPVKNTEAFF. The CDR3 nucleotides are TGTGCCAGCTCCCCTTCTCCCGTTAAGAACACTGAAGCTTTCTTT.

The chain combines TRBV3-1 (or the pseudogene TRBV3-2) with TRBJ2-6, with D maybe TRBD1 (5 bases). This CDR3 is built from 19 residues. Germline values: CDR1 LGHDT, CDR2 YNNKEL (reference sequence). The germline V and J ends were trimmed by 0 bases and 0 bases, with 15 bases remaining between them. This CDR3 is CASSQDMAGLISGANVLTF. For the CDR3, the DNA is TGTGCCAGCAGCCAAGATATGGCAGGGCTTATCTCTGGGGCCAACGTCCTGACTTTC.

This chain uses TRBV10-3 with TRBJ2-5; no clear D. This CDR3 contains 13 residues. The germline gives CDR1 ENHRY, CDR2 SYGVKD. The ends were cut back, 4 bases at V and 3 bases at J, with 9 bases in the middle. The CDR3 protein is CAISVGSEETQYF. The CDR3 bases are TGTGCCATCAGTGTCGGGTCCGAAGAGACCCAGTACTTC.

The J gene is TRBJ2-1, the V gene TRBV4-2, with TRBD1 identical over 11 bases. Looked up from germline, CDR1 is LGHNA and CDR2 is YNFKEQ. Trimming removed 3 bases from V and 4 bases from J; junction bases left unmatched: 8. There are 17 residues in the CDR3. The CDR3 protein is CASSQPGGQGVYNEQFF. DNA for the CDR3: TGTGCCAGCAGCCAGCCTGGGGGACAGGGGGTTTACAATGAGCAGTTCTTC.

The V gene is TRBV7-9, the J gene TRBJ2-1, with 9 bases identical to TRBD2. The CDR3 extends over 16 amino acids. Germline V gene data show CDR1 as SEHNR and CDR2 as FQNEAQ (reference sequence). V gave up 5 bases and J gave up 3 bases; unmatched junction bases: 8. For the CDR3, the DNA is TGTGCCAGCAGCCCTCTGCTAGCGGGGTTCTACAATGAGCAGTTCTTC. It is translated as CASSPLLAGFYNEQFF.

This rearrangement joins TRBV9 to TRBJ1-6; D gene ambiguous. With 4 bases removed from V and 0 bases from J, the gap between germline ends came to 14 bases. This CDR3 has 17 residues. Germline lookup yields CDR1 SGDLS and CDR2 YYNGEE. The CDR3, as DNA: TGTGCCAGCAGCCCCTCGATAGCGGGCTCCTATAATTCACCCCTCCACTTT. It encodes CASSPSIAGSYNSPLHF.

The chain carries TRBV18 and TRBJ2-2, with D perhaps TRBD1 (5 bases). This CDR3 region has 15 residues. Germline loops: CDR1 KGHSH, CDR2 LQKENI. V was clipped by 3 bases and J by 7 bases, with 15 bases between them. The CDR3 nucleotides read TGTGCCAGCTCACCCAACGGACCAGGGATCGGGGAGCTGTTTTTT. Amino acids: CASSPNGPGIGELFF.

The V and J genes are TRBV5-4 and TRBJ2-7; TRBD2 is a possible D gene (6 bases). With 4 bases removed from V and 2 bases from J, the gap between germline ends came to 22 bases. CDR1 SGHNT and CDR2 YYREEE come from the germline V gene (reference sequence). The CDR3 contains 17 residues. CDR3 in amino acids: CASSQAALGGVPYEQYF. As DNA, the CDR3 is TGTGCCAGCAGCCAAGCTGCCCTTGGCGGGGTACCCTACGAGCAGTACTTC.

The chain has TRBV7-2 and TRBJ2-5; a possible D gene is TRBD2 (5 bases). This CDR3 spans 14 amino acids. Trimming removed 6 bases at V and 5 bases at J, with 16 bases between. Germline V gene sequence: CDR1 SGHTA, CDR2 FQGNSA. Here the CDR3 DNA reads TGTGCCAGCAGTCCTAGTAGAGGGCGGGAGACCCAGTACTTC. Protein: CASSPSRGRETQYF. Filled out from reference TRBV7-2 and TRBJ2-5, the complete variable domain reads GAGVSQSPSNKVTEKGKDVELRCDPISGHTALYWYRQSLGQGLEFLIYFQGNSAPDKSGLPSDRFSAERTGGSVSTLTIQRTQQEDSAVYLCASSPSRGRETQYFGPGTRLLVL.

The V call is TRBV9, the J call TRBJ1-2, with 9 bases lining up with TRBD1. J lost 2 bases, V lost 4 bases, and 9 bases had no gene match. The CDR3 is made up of 16 amino acids. Germline V lookup: CDR1 SGDLS, CDR2 YYNGEE. Here the CDR3 reads CASSPHSTGGNYGYTF. The CDR3 nucleotides read TGTGCCAGCAGCCCCCACTCGACAGGGGGAAACTATGGCTACACCTTC.

V usage is TRBV6-2 or TRBV6-3 and J usage is TRBJ2-7, with 11 positions matching TRBD2. The CDR3 covers 16 residues. Germline CDR1 reads MNHEY; CDR2 reads SVGEGT. V shed 5 bases and J 2 bases; nucleotides not matched to a gene: 8. CDR3 residues: CASSRATSGDTYEQYF. CDR3 DNA sequence: TGTGCCAGCAGTAGAGCGACTAGCGGGGATACCTACGAGCAGTACTTC.

This sequence joins TRBV6-5 and TRBJ2-7, with 7 positions matching TRBD1. J was trimmed by 1 base and V by 6 bases; bases with no gene match: 3. Germline-derived CDR1 and CDR2 are MNHEY and SVGAGI. This CDR3 region has 13 residues. CDR3 loop: CASRRQGSYEQYF. The DNA for the CDR3 is TGTGCCAGCAGGAGACAGGGTTCCTACGAGCAGTACTTC.

The chain links TRBV2 to TRBJ1-2, with 9 bases matching TRBD1. Germline values: CDR1 SNHLY, CDR2 FYNNEI. The CDR3 extends over 14 amino acids. V gave up 5 bases and J gave up 6 bases; unmatched junction bases: 7. The CDR3 DNA reads TGTGCCAGCAGTTTCCAGGGACAGGGAGATGGCTACACCTTC. The encoded protein is CASSFQGQGDGYTF.

The rearrangement links TRBV3-1 (or the pseudogene TRBV3-2) to TRBJ1-5, with D perhaps matching TRBD1 (5 bases). Germline values: CDR1 LGHDT, CDR2 YNNKEL (reference sequence). Between the trimmed V and J ends, which lost 3 bases and 11 bases, there was a span of 14 bases. CDR3 length equals 13 residues. The CDR3 loop reads CASSQGPITAQHF. In DNA, the CDR3 is TGTGCCAGCAGCCAGGGGCCGATCACGGCCCAGCATTTT.